Listed below are T cell receptor beta chains from one sample, sequenced in a study of T cell changes during pregnancy in multiple sclerosis. Profiling relied on immunoSEQ multiplex PCR, and the TCRdb table lists in-frame clones only, not all of them. The table shows 30,000 to 40,000 clones, with roughly 87% occurring only once. Sample: CD8+ T cells from peripheral blood mononuclear cells, taken in the second trimester of pregnancy. The receptors here all came from a female donor with multiple sclerosis, enrolled in a pregnancy study. Each CDR3 is given with its conserved first and last residue. The D gene is left open where the match is weak. For some rows the clone size is stated as once, few or many, or as a class when expanded; others skip it.

>TRBV2|14|TRBJ1-5|once|NA
CARSTGMKNQPQHF
TGTGCCAGGTCTACCGGGATGAAGAATCAGCCCCAGCATTTT
>TRBV11-1|15|TRBJ2-7|NA|TRBD2
CASTPGGGSSYEQYF
TGTGCCAGCACCCCGGGGGGAGGTAGCTCCTACGAGCAGTACTTC
>TRBV2|12|TRBJ2-1|NA|NA
CASIGQSNEQFF
TGTGCCAGCATCGGACAGAGCAATGAGCAGTTCTTC
>TRBV27|16|TRBJ1-4|once|TRBD1
CASSFGTGEMKGKLFF
TGTGCCAGCAGTTTCGGGACAGGCGAAATGAAGGGAAAACTGTTTTTT
>TRBV4-2|16|TRBJ2-6|NA|NA
CASSQEGFSGANVLTF
TGTGCCAGCAGCCAGGAGGGATTCTCTGGGGCCAACGTCCTGACTTTC
>TRBV29-1|14|TRBJ1-1|NA|NA
CSVGIGDGGTEAFF
TGCAGCGTTGGAATCGGAGATGGAGGAACTGAAGCTTTCTTT
>TRBV5-4|15|TRBJ2-1|NA|TRBD1
CASSYRDRRLNEQFF
TGTGCCAGCAGCTACCGGGACAGGAGGCTCAATGAGCAGTTCTTC
>TRBV27|14|TRBJ2-7|NA|NA
CASSSPGDATSHYF
TGTGCCAGCAGTTCCCCAGGGGACGCTACCTCCCACTACTTC
>TRBV28|14|TRBJ2-7|NA|TRBD1
CASSLGQSNYEQYF
TGTGCCAGCAGTTTGGGACAGTCGAACTACGAGCAGTACTTC
>TRBV28|15|TRBJ1-4|NA|TRBD1
CATYRGRGSNEKLFF
TGTGCCACGTACAGGGGGCGGGGATCTAATGAAAAACTGTTTTTT
>TRBV4-2|15|TRBJ2-7|NA|NA
CASSQVDRSLYEQYF
TGTGCCAGCAGCCAAGTGGACAGATCGTTATACGAGCAGTACTTC
>TRBV29-1|14|TRBJ1-1|NA|TRBD1
CSVRGLEMNTEAFF
TGCAGCGTCAGGGGGCTGGAAATGAACACTGAAGCTTTCTTT
>TRBV7-3|15|TRBJ2-3|NA|TRBD2
CASSLIAGTIDTQYF
TGTGCCAGCAGCTTAATAGCGGGGACGATAGATACGCAGTATTTT
>TRBV9|17|TRBJ1-4|NA|NA
CASSVESRVTANEKLFF
TGTGCCAGCAGCGTAGAATCCAGGGTGACGGCTAATGAAAAACTGTTTTTT
>TRBV9|14|TRBJ2-1|NA|NA
CASSVDREGDEQFF
TGTGCCAGCAGCGTAGACAGGGAAGGCGATGAGCAGTTCTTC
>TRBV28|14|TRBJ1-3|once|NA
CASSLGLSGNTIYF
TGTGCCAGCAGTTTGGGACTGAGTGGAAACACCATATATTTT
>TRBV15|17|TRBJ2-1|NA|NA
CATSREPPGGSYNEQFF
TGTGCCACCAGCAGAGAGCCGCCTGGGGGGTCCTACAATGAGCAGTTCTTC
>TRBV27|12|TRBJ2-1|few|NA
CASSRGGDEQFF
TGTGCCAGCAGTCGGGGAGGCGATGAGCAGTTCTTC
>TRBV6-5|15|TRBJ1-5|NA|NA
CASSPGLHSNQPQHF
TGTGCCAGCAGCCCGGGACTCCATAGCAATCAGCCCCAGCATTTT
>TRBV6-1|15|TRBJ2-7|NA|TRBD2
CASSEVGTSSYEQYF
TGTGCCAGCAGTGAAGTTGGGACTAGCTCTTACGAGCAGTACTTC
>TRBV30|14|TRBJ1-1|NA|TRBD1
CAWSATGGRTEAFF
TGTGCCTGGAGTGCCACAGGGGGTAGAACTGAAGCTTTCTTT
>TRBV11-2|18|TRBJ1-1|NA|TRBD1
CASSSNWTGRRVNTEAFF
TGTGCCAGCAGCTCCAATTGGACAGGCCGGAGGGTGAACACTGAAGCTTTCTTT
>TRBV4-1|17|TRBJ1-5|NA|NA
CASSQVPGEGSNQPQHF
TGCGCCAGCAGCCAAGTGCCAGGGGAGGGGAGCAATCAGCCCCAGCATTTT
>TRBV7-3|17|TRBJ2-2|NA|TRBD2
CASSWVGGSRDPGELFF
TGTGCCAGCAGCTGGGTCGGCGGGAGTAGGGACCCCGGGGAGCTGTTTTTT
>TRBV27|14|TRBJ2-1|NA|TRBD2
CASSLTSGYNEQFF
TGTGCCAGCAGTTTAACTAGCGGGTACAATGAGCAGTTCTTC
>TRBV29-1|12|TRBJ1-2|NA|NA
CSVDRDIYGYTF
TGCAGCGTGGACCGGGACATCTATGGCTACACCTTC
>TRBV7-9|16|TRBJ2-1|NA|TRBD2
CASSLITTSADNEQFF
TGTGCCAGCAGCTTAATCACGACTAGCGCAGACAATGAGCAGTTCTTC
>TRBV7-9|17|TRBJ2-3|once|NA
CASRGIQGTPRTDTQYF
TGTGCCAGCAGAGGGATACAGGGTACCCCGCGCACAGATACGCAGTATTTT
>TRBV27|14|TRBJ2-3|NA|NA
CASMDNVVTDTQYF
TGTGCCAGCATGGACAATGTTGTGACAGATACGCAGTATTTT
>TRBV27|14|TRBJ2-7|NA|NA
CASSSQGQGYEQYF
TGTGCCAGCAGTTCGCAGGGGCAGGGTTACGAGCAGTACTTC
>TRBV28|14|TRBJ2-1|NA|NA
CASSLFSSIYEQFF
TGTGCCAGCAGTTTATTCTCTAGCATCTATGAGCAGTTCTTC
>TRBV19|15|TRBJ2-1|NA|TRBD2
CASSITGGAGNEQFF
TGTGCCAGTAGTATAACCGGGGGGGCCGGGAATGAGCAGTTCTTC
>TRBV6-5|12|TRBJ2-1|few|NA
CASGGARNEQFF
TGTGCCAGCGGGGGGGCCCGTAATGAGCAGTTCTTC
>TRBV25-1|16|TRBJ2-7|NA|NA
CASSEIGEGQLYEQYF
TGTGCCAGCAGTGAAATAGGAGAGGGCCAACTCTACGAGCAGTACTTC
>TRBV11-2|15|TRBJ1-4|NA|TRBD1
CASSARGNYNEKLFF
TGTGCCAGCAGCGCCAGGGGGAATTATAATGAAAAACTGTTTTTT
>TRBV6-6|14|TRBJ2-1|NA|TRBD1
CASSPLTGGNEQFF
TGTGCCAGCAGTCCACTCACAGGGGGCAATGAGCAGTTCTTC
>TRBV11-2|14|TRBJ2-5|NA|TRBD1
CASNPTGGRETQYF
TGTGCCAGCAACCCGACAGGGGGCAGGGAGACCCAGTACTTC
>TRBV6-5|15|TRBJ2-7|NA|TRBD2
CASSYSSGGNGEQYF
TGTGCCAGCAGCTACTCTAGCGGGGGGAATGGCGAGCAGTACTTC
>TRBV9|12|TRBJ2-2|once|NA
CASSPVERELFF
TGTGCCAGCAGCCCCGTCGAGAGGGAGCTGTTTTTT
>TRBV2|11|TRBJ1-1|NA|NA
CASRDYTEAFF
TGTGCCAGCCGGGACTACACTGAAGCTTTCTTT
>TRBV5-4|13|TRBJ1-1|NA|NA
CASSPRIGAEAFF
TGTGCCAGCAGCCCTAGAATCGGCGCTGAAGCTTTCTTT
>TRBV5-6|17|TRBJ2-1|once|NA
CASSLDRRHRTVNEQFF
TGTGCCAGCAGCCTGGATCGAAGACACCGAACGGTGAATGAGCAGTTCTTC
>TRBV13|14|TRBJ2-2|NA|TRBD1
CASSDRANTGELFF
TGTGCCAGCAGCGACAGGGCGAACACCGGGGAGCTGTTTTTT
>TRBV12-5|13|TRBJ2-1|NA|TRBD2
CASGSGLAVEQFF
TGTGCTAGTGGATCGGGACTAGCGGTTGAGCAGTTCTTC
>TRBV2|16|TRBJ2-5|NA|TRBD2
CATKWTSGGLQETQYF
TGTGCCACCAAATGGACTAGCGGGGGCCTCCAAGAGACCCAGTACTTC
>TRBV6-5|15|TRBJ1-2|NA|TRBD1
CASSTTGGANYGYTF
TGTGCCAGCAGTACCACAGGGGGCGCTAACTATGGCTACACCTTC
>TRBV27|14|TRBJ2-7|NA|NA
CASSPGLYNYEQYF
TGTGCCAGCAGTCCAGGCCTCTACAACTACGAGCAGTACTTC
>TRBV5-4|16|TRBJ2-7|NA|NA
CASSLPPGHARYEQYF
TGTGCCAGCAGCTTGCCGCCGGGACACGCCCGTTACGAGCAGTACTTC
>TRBV12-5|12|TRBJ2-1|NA|NA
CASGLGVNEQFF
TGTGCTAGTGGTTTGGGAGTTAATGAGCAGTTCTTC